This T cell receptor beta chain was retrieved from a study of blood T cells in healthy people across ages. The V gene's germline CDR1 is ENHRY and CDR2 SYGVKD. Trimming left V 9 bases short and J 0 bases short, with 26 bases between. This CDR3 comprises 18 residues. Primed by a sample-barcoded 5' primer and a J-beta primer mix, a second PCR proceeded for 7 to 11 cycles. TCRdb processed the 5' RACE reads anew with MiXCR; each CDR3 protein has one entry. Altogether around 900,000 distinct CDR3 sequences are present, more than 25% being singletons, with the ten largest covering approximately 15%. The gene calls are TRBV10-3 and TRBJ1-1; weak D call: TRBD1 (6 bases). This receptor was obtained from a woman over 75 in good health. The specimen sequenced was blood. CDR3 amino acids: CAIHATGGFSMMNTEAFF. The CDR3 region has the DNA TGTGCCATTCACGCGACAGGAGGATTTTCAATGATGAACACTGAAGCTTTCTTT.